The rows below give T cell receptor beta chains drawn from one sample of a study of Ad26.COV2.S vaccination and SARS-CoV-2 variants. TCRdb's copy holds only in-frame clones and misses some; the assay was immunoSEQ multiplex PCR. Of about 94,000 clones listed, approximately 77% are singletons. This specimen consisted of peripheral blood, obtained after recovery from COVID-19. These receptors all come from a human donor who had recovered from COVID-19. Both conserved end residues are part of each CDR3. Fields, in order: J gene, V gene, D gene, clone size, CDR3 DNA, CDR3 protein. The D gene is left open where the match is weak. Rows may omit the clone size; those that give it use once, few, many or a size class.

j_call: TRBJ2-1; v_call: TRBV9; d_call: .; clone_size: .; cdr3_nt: TGTGCCAGCAGCCCCCGACCGTGGTTCACCTACAATGAGCAGTTCTTC; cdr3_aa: CASSPRPWFTYNEQFF
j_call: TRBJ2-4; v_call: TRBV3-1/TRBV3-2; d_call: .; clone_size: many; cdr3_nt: TGTGCCAGCAGCCCCACCCCCAGAGGTCTCCTGGCCAAAAACATTCAGTACTTC; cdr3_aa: CASSPTPRGLLAKNIQYF
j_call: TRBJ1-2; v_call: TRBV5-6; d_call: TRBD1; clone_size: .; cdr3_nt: TGTGCCAGCAGCCCAGGGACAGGGAGAATGGTCTATGGCTACACCTTC; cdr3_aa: CASSPGTGRMVYGYTF
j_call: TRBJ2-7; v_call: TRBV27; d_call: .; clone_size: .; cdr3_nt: TGTGCCAGCAGTAGAGCTAGGACAGCTTCCTACGAGCAGTACTTC; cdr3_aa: CASSRARTASYEQYF
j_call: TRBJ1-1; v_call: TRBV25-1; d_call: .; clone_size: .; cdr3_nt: TGTGCCAGCGATCCTGCGGGGTCGAACACTGAAGCTTTCTTT; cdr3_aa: CASDPAGSNTEAFF
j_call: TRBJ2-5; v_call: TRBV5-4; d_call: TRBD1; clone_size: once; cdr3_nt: TGTGCCAGCAGCTTGGCGCCGGGACAGGGGGAGACCCAGTACTTC; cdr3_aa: CASSLAPGQGETQYF
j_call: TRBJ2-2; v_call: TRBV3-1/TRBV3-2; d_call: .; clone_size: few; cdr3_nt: TGTGCCAGCACCACGCTTGGGGAGCTGTTTTTT; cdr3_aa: CASTTLGELFF
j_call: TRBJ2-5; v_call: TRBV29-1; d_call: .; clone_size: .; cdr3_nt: TGCAGCGTTGAGGGAGGCGCGGGGGAGACCCAGTACTTC; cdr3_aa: CSVEGGAGETQYF
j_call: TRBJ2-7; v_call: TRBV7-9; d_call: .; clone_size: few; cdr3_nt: TGTGCCAGCAGCCCTAGCTCCTACGAGCAGTACTTC; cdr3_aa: CASSPSSYEQYF
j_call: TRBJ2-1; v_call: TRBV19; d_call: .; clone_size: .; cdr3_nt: TGTGCCAGTAGTATAGGAGGGCTTAACAATGAGCAGTTCTTC; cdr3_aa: CASSIGGLNNEQFF
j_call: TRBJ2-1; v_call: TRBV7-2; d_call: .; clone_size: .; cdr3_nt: TGTGCCAGCAGCTTAGGAGCAGGGAACTACAATGAGCAGTTCTTC; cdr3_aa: CASSLGAGNYNEQFF
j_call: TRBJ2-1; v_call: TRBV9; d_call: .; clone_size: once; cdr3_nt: TGTGCCAGCAGCGTCCGGGGACCTAACTCTGGTGAGCAGTTCTTC; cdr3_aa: CASSVRGPNSGEQFF
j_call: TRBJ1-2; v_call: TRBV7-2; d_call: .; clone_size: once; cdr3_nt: TGTGCCAGCAGCCGCCTTCAAAGAGGGGGCTACACCTTC; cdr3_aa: CASSRLQRGGYTF
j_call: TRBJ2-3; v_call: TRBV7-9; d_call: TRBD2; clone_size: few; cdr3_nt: TGTGCCAGCAGCGATCTAGCGGTCGGTTCAGATACGCAGTATTTT; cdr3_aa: CASSDLAVGSDTQYF
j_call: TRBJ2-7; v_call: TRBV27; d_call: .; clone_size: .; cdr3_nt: TGTGCCAGCAGTTCCGCCTACGAGCAGTACTTC; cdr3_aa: CASSSAYEQYF
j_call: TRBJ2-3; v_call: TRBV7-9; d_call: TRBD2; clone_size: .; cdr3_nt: TGTGCCAGCAGCACAGGGACTAGCGGGATTCTAGATACGCAGTATTTT; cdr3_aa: CASSTGTSGILDTQYF
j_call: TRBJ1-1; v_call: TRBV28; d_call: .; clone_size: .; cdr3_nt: TGTGCCAGCAGTTTTCGGATGAACACTGAAGCTTTCTTT; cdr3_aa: CASSFRMNTEAFF
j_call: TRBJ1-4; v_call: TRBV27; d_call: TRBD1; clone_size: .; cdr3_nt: TGTGCCAGCAGTCCCGTAAACTCCGGGACAGAAGAAAAACTGTTTTTT; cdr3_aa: CASSPVNSGTEEKLFF
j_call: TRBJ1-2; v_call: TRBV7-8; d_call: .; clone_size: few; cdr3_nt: TGTGCCAGCAGCTTAGAGGCCAGACCTAACTATGGCTACACCTTC; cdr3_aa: CASSLEARPNYGYTF
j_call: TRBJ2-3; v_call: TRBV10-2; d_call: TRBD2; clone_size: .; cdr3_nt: TGCGCCAGCAGTGCAAGCGGGACTAGGCCTACAGATACGCAGTATTTT; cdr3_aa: CASSASGTRPTDTQYF
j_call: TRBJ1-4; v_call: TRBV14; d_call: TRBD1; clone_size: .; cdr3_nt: TGTGCCAGCAGCCTACCACATCATTCTACCAGGACAGGGACTGAAAAACTGTTTTTT; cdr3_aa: CASSLPHHSTRTGTEKLFF
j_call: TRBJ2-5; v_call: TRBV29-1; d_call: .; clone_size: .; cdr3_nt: TGCAGCGTTGAGCAAAAACAGGGTATGGGACAAGAGACCCAGTACTTC; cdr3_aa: CSVEQKQGMGQETQYF
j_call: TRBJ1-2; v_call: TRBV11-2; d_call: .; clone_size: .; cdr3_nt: TGTGCCAGCAGTATGGGACCGACAAACTATGGCTACACCTTC; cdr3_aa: CASSMGPTNYGYTF
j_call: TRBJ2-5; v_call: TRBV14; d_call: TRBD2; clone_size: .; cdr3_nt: TGTGCCAGCAGCCAAGATACGGCGGGAGGCTATGAGACCCAGTACTTC; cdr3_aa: CASSQDTAGGYETQYF
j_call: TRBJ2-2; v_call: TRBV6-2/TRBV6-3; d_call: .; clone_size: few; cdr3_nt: TGTGCCAGCAGTTATCCTCCGGCGGCGGGTAGAGGGGAGCTGTTTTTT; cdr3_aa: CASSYPPAAGRGELFF
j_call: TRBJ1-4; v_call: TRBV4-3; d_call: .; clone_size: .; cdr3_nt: TGCGCCAGCAGCCCAGAATATTCAGGGCCTCATAATGAAAAACTGTTTTTT; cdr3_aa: CASSPEYSGPHNEKLFF
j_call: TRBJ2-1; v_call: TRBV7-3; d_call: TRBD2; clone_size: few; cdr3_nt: TGTGCCAGCAGCTCGGTAGCGGGAGGTCGGGGGAAAGAGCAGTTCTTC; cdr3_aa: CASSSVAGGRGKEQFF
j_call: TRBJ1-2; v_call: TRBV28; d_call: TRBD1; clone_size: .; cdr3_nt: TGTGCCAGCAGCGACAAGAAAGACAGGGCGCAAGGCTACACCTTC; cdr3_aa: CASSDKKDRAQGYTF
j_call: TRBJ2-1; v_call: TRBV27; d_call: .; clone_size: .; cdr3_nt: TGTGCCAGCAGTTTAGTTCGAGGGGACAATGAGCAGTTCTTC; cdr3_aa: CASSLVRGDNEQFF
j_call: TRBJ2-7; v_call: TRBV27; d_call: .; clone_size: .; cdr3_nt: TGTGCCAGCAGTTTAGGATCAGGGAACACCTACGAGCAGTACTTC; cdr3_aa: CASSLGSGNTYEQYF
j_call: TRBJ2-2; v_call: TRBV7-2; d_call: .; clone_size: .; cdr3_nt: TGTGCCAGCCGGAGAGAACCATTAAACACCGGGGAGCTGTTTTTT; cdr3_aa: CASRREPLNTGELFF
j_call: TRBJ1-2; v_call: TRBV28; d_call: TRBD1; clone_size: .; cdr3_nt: TGTGCCAGCAGTTTCCCCCAAGACAGGGGAATCTATGGCTACACCTTC; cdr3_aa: CASSFPQDRGIYGYTF
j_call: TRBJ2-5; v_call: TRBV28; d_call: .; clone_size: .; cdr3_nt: TGTGCCAGCAGTTTAGGCAGGGAATTTCCCGAAGAGACCCAGTACTTC; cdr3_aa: CASSLGREFPEETQYF
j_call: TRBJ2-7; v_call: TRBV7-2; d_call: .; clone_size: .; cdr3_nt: TGTGCCAGCAGCTTAGTAGGTGCCTACGAGCAGTACTTC; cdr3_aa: CASSLVGAYEQYF
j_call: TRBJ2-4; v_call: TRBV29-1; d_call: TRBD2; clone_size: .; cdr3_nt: TGCAGCGTTGGGCTCTTGGGAGGGAAAAACATTCAGTACTTC; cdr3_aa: CSVGLLGGKNIQYF
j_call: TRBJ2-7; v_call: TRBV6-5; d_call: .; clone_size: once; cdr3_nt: TGTGCCAGCAGTTACTCAGCTTCCTACGAGCAGTACTTC; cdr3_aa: CASSYSASYEQYF
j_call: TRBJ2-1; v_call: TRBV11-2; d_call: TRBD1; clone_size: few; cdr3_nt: TGTGCCAGCAGCGGACCGGGGACAGGGGTTGAGCAGTTCTTC; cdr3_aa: CASSGPGTGVEQFF
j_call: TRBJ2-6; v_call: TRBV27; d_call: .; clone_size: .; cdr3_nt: TGTGCCAGCAGTTTCTCTGGGGCCAACGTCCTGACTTTC; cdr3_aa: CASSFSGANVLTF
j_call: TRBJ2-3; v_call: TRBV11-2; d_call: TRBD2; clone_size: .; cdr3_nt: TGTGCCAGCAGCTTGAGCGCGGCTAGCGGGAAAACAGATACGCAGTATTTT; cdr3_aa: CASSLSAASGKTDTQYF
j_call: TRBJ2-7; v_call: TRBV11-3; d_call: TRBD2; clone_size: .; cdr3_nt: TGTGCCAGCAGCTTCCTTACTCAAACTAGCGGGCGCTACGAGCAGTACTTC; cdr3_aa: CASSFLTQTSGRYEQYF
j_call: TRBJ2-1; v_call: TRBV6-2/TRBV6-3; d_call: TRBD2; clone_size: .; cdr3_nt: TGTGCCAGCAGTTACTCACGGCGGGAGTCCTACAATGAGCAGTTCTTC; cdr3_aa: CASSYSRRESYNEQFF
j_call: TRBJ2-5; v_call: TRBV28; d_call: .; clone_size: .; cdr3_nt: TGTGCCAGCAGCGTGGTCGGGACGGAAGAGACCCAGTACTTC; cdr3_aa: CASSVVGTEETQYF
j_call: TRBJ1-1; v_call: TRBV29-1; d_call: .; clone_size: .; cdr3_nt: TGCAGCGTTGAAGTAGTGGACGGAGGGAGAGCTTTCTTT; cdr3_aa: CSVEVVDGGRAFF
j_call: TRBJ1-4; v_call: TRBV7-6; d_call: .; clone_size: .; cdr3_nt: TGTGCCAGCAGCTCCTTCCAAGGACAGCGAATAATGGATGAAAAACTGTTTTTT; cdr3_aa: CASSSFQGQRIMDEKLFF
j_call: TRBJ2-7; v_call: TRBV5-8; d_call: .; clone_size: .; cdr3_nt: TGTGCCAGCAGCCATCACAGGGTTAGGGCCTACGAGCAGTACTTC; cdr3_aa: CASSHHRVRAYEQYF
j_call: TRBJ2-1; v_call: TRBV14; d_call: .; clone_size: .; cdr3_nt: TGTGCCAGCAGCCAAGGGGGTCCCGGTCCCTACAATGAGCAGTTCTTC; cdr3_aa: CASSQGGPGPYNEQFF
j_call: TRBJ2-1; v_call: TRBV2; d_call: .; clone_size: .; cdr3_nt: TGTGCCAGCAGTGCTGACTCGAGCTCCTACAATGAGCAGTTCTTC; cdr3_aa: CASSADSSSYNEQFF
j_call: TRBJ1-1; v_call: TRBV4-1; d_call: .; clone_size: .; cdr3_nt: TGCGCCAGCAGCCAAGATCGTAGTTTGAACACTGAAGCTTTCTTT; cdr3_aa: CASSQDRSLNTEAFF
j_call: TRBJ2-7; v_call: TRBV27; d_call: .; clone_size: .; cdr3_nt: TGTGCCAGCAGGCCAGACCATACCTACGAGCAGTACTTC; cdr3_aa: CASRPDHTYEQYF
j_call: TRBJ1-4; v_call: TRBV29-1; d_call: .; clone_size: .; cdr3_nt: TGCAGCGTTGGCCGAGTCGGGACTAATGAAAAACTGTTTTTT; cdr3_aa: CSVGRVGTNEKLFF